A single sample is the source of the 22 T cell receptor beta chains below, sequenced in a study of shared clonotypes between healthy human individuals. Using immunoSEQ multiplex PCR, the repertoire was profiled, and TCRdb retains in-frame clones only, with some absent. The sample lists 2 million to 2.5 million clones, 80% to 95% occurring once. The sample comprised naive CD4+ T cells from PBMCs. As for subset: CD45RA+ positively selected. Receptor source: a man between 18 and 29 years old in good health. Some clones in this sample may be carry-over from other donors' samples.

The chain joins TRBV4-1 to TRBJ1-2; D not certain. The CDR3 extends over 15 amino acids. V was cut by 2 bases and J by 2 bases, with 12 bases left in between. From germline, CDR1 is MGHRA and CDR2 YSYEKL. As DNA, the CDR3 is TGCGCCAGCAGCCAACCGGAGGGCTCAAACTATGGCTACACCTTC. Translating gives CASSQPEGSNYGYTF.

The genes are TRBV19 and TRBJ1-1; D is unclear. The CDR3 spans 13 residues. V was pared by 3 bases and J by 1 base, with 6 bases between. In germline, CDR1 is LNHDA, CDR2 SQIVND (reference sequence). The CDR3 region is CASSIWGNTEAFF. The CDR3 DNA follows: TGTGCCAGTAGTATTTGGGGGAACACTGAAGCTTTCTTT.

The rearrangement joins TRBV18 to TRBJ2-7; maybe TRBD1 (6 bases). Trimming took off 5 bases at V and 7 bases at J, with 9 bases between the two ends. CDR3 length: 11 amino acids. CDR1 is KGHSH and CDR2 is LQKENI in the germline V gene. The CDR3 sequence: CASSIDREQYF. CDR3 in DNA: TGTGCCAGCTCAATAGACAGGGAGCAGTACTTC. Filled out from reference TRBV18 and TRBJ2-7, the complete variable domain reads NAGVMQNPRHLVRRRGQEARLRCSPMKGHSHVYWYRQLPEEGLKFMVYLQKENIIDESGMPKERFSAEFPKEGPSILRIQQVVRGDSAAYFCASSIDREQYFGPGTRLTVT.

The chain couples TRBV28 to TRBJ2-2; 13 bases align to TRBD2. V lost 7 bases and J lost 1; bases outside the gene matches: 3. The CDR3 covers 16 residues. Germline V CDR1 and CDR2: MDHEN, SYDVKM. This CDR3 is CASTTSGRGNTGELFF. The DNA of the CDR3 is TGTGCCAGCACTACTAGCGGGAGGGGGAACACCGGGGAGCTGTTTTTT.

The CDR3 protein is CASSEEEPYQETQYF. The CDR3 DNA reads TGTGCCAGCAGTGAAGAGGAGCCGTACCAAGAGACCCAGTACTTC. The chain employs TRBV2 and TRBJ2-5; D uncertain. This CDR3 region has 15 residues. V was shortened by 1 base and J by 0 bases, with 9 bases between the two germline ends. Per germline, CDR1 SNHLY and CDR2 FYNNEI.

CDR3 nucleotide sequence: TGTGCCAGCATCGGGACAGCATCCTTTTATGGCTACACCTTC. Translation: CASIGTASFYGYTF. The gene calls are TRBV6-1 and TRBJ1-2; 7 nucleotides agree with TRBD1. Germline V CDR1 and CDR2: MNHNS, SASEGT. The CDR3 runs 14 residues. The J segment lost 5 bases and the V segment lost 7 bases, leaving 10 bases of the junction unmatched.

The chain combines TRBV21-1 with TRBJ1-2. TRBV21-1 is assigned pseudogene status. The CDR3 spans 16 residues. The CDR3 is CASSKKGKGANYGYTF. CDR3 coding DNA: TGTGCCAGCAGCAAAAAGGGGAAGGGAGCTAACTATGGCTACACCTTC.

J is TRBJ2-2 and V is TRBV19, with D unresolved. Germline V CDR1 and CDR2: LNHDA, SQIVND (reference sequence). Trimming took 4 bases from V and 1 from J, leaving 13 bases between them. The CDR3 is made up of 16 amino acids. Written as DNA, the CDR3 is TGTGCCAGTAGTACGTCCAGGACGGTGAACACCGGGGAGCTGTTTTTT. It specifies CASSTSRTVNTGELFF.

The rearrangement links TRBV9 to TRBJ2-5; D might be TRBD2 (6 bases). This CDR3 is 15 amino acids long. CDR1 SGDLS and CDR2 YYNGEE come from the germline V gene. V lost 0 bases and J lost 1, with 10 bases in between. The CDR3 DNA is TGTGCCAGCAGCGTAGCGCAGGGACTCCAAGAGACCCAGTACTTC. As protein: CASSVAQGLQETQYF.

This chain uses TRBV5-1 with TRBJ2-2; D possibly corresponds to TRBD2 (6 bases). V dropped 4 bases and J dropped 6 bases, with 19 bases sitting between them. Germline V CDR1 and CDR2: SGHRS, YFSETQ. This CDR3 is built from 16 residues. The CDR3 protein is CASSDSGSAQPGELFF. The CDR3 DNA follows: TGCGCCAGCAGCGATTCCGGGAGCGCCCAACCCGGGGAGCTGTTTTTT.

This clone has just one count. The chain couples TRBV4-1 to TRBJ2-1; 10 positions agree with TRBD2. The V gene end was trimmed by 3 bases and the J gene end by 4 bases; junction bases not matched to a gene: 6. This CDR3 is built from 16 residues. Germline CDR1 reads MGHRA; CDR2 reads YSYEKL. The CDR3 DNA sequence: TGCGCCAGCAGCCAGAACCCTAGCGGGAGTTACAATGAGCAGTTCTTC. Translated, it gives CASSQNPSGSYNEQFF.

Comments on this clone: Distinct nucleotide sequences in the sample also encode this CDR3. The chain joins TRBV18 to TRBJ2-5; 12 bases map to TRBD1. V gave up 2 bases and J gave up 5 bases; unmatched junction bases: 3. The CDR3 contains 15 residues. Looked up from germline, CDR1 is KGHSH and CDR2 is LQKENI. The CDR3 region has the DNA TGTGCCAGCTCACCAGGGACAGGGGGCGCGGAGACCCAGTACTTC. Translated: CASSPGTGGAETQYF.

Concerning this clone: Distinct nucleotide sequences in the sample also encode this CDR3. The rearrangement links TRBV18 to TRBJ2-3; D call uncertain. This CDR3 spans 14 amino acids. V was shortened by 3 bases and J by 0 bases, with 7 bases between the two germline ends. Looked up from germline, CDR1 is KGHSH and CDR2 is LQKENI. The CDR3 spells CASSPPSSTDTQYF. The CDR3 coding sequence is TGTGCCAGCTCACCGCCCTCCAGCACAGATACGCAGTATTTT.

CDR3 residues: CASSLAGSVYNEQFF. As DNA, the CDR3 is TGTGCCAGCAGCTTAGCCGGGAGTGTCTACAATGAGCAGTTCTTC. J is TRBJ2-1 and V is TRBV11-3; perhaps TRBD2 as D (6 bases). In germline, CDR1 is SGHNT, CDR2 YENEEA. The germline V and J ends were trimmed by 1 base and 3 bases, with 10 bases remaining between them. The CDR3 contains 15 residues.

This chain links TRBV7-2 with TRBJ2-5, with 8 bases that match TRBD2. Germline values: CDR1 SGHTA, CDR2 FQGNSA. With 6 bases clipped from V and 1 base from J, the junction kept 7 bases outside the gene matches. The CDR3 consists of 15 residues. CDR3 sequence (DNA): TGTGCCAGCAGACCCCGACTAGCGAGCCAAGAGACCCAGTACTTC. Translating it yields CASRPRLASQETQYF.

This clone showed up just once. CDR3 region: CASSLAQGSPQETQYF. CDR3 DNA sequence: TGTGCCAGCAGCTTGGCCCAGGGAAGTCCCCAAGAGACCCAGTACTTC. V is TRBV5-4 and J is TRBJ2-5; perhaps TRBD1 as D (5 bases). This CDR3 spans 16 amino acids. CDR1 is SGHNT and CDR2 is YYREEE in the germline V gene (reference sequence). Trimming stripped 0 bases from V and 1 base from J, with 13 bases between. Variable domain in full (rest from reference TRBV5-4 and TRBJ2-5): ETGVTQSPTHLIKTRGQQVTLRCSSQSGHNTVSWYQQALGQGPQFIFQYYREEENGRGNFPPRFSGLQFPNYSSELNVNALELDDSALYLCASSLAQGSPQETQYFGPGTRLLVL.

V usage is TRBV28 and J usage is TRBJ2-1, with 7 bases aligning to TRBD2. The CDR3 sequence is 17 residues long. The germline V gene encodes CDR1 MDHEN and CDR2 SYDVKM. V shed 7 bases, J shed 10 bases, and the junction held 22 bases outside the gene matches. Written as DNA, the CDR3 is TGTGCCAGCAATTTGTTGGGGTCAGGCGGGAGTGTTTCCGAGCAGTTCTTC. Its translation: CASNLLGSGGSVSEQFF.

This clone appeared a single time. Other DNA sequences from this sample encode an identical CDR3 as well. The chain links TRBV9 to TRBJ2-3; D not certain. Trimming removed 2 bases from V and 1 base from J, with 8 bases in between. This CDR3 is built from 14 residues. Germline-derived CDR1 and CDR2 are SGDLS and YYNGEE. This chain's CDR3 is CASSVGSRTDTQYF. The DNA of the CDR3 is TGTGCCAGCAGCGTTGGATCCCGCACAGATACGCAGTATTTT. The full variable domain, completed using reference TRBV9 and TRBJ2-3, is DSGVTQTPKHLITATGQRVTLRCSPRSGDLSVYWYQQSLDQGLQFLIQYYNGEERAKGNILERFSAQQFPDLHSELNLSSLELGDSALYFCASSVGSRTDTQYFGPGTRLTVL.

This chain links TRBV6-6 with TRBJ1-5; 7 nucleotides align to TRBD1. The CDR3 is 16 residues long. Germline V gene sequence: CDR1 MNHNY, CDR2 SVGAGI (reference sequence). The trim removed 2 bases at V and 3 bases at J, leaving 7 bases unmatched. The DNA for the CDR3 is TGTGCCAGCAGTTACGCGACAGGGCCTACCAATCAGCCCCAGCATTTT. Its protein is CASSYATGPTNQPQHF.

The chain couples TRBV5-4 to TRBJ2-4, with D perhaps TRBD2 (5 bases). Trimming took 1 base from V and 2 from J, leaving 7 bases between them. CDR1 is SGHNT, CDR2 YYREEE, per germline (reference sequence). The CDR3 extends over 14 amino acids. As DNA, the CDR3 is TGTGCCAGCAGCTTGAAGGACTCCAAAAACATTCAGTACTTC. This gives the protein CASSLKDSKNIQYF.

J is TRBJ1-2 and V is TRBV28; D ambiguous. Trimming took 7 bases from V and 4 from J, leaving 16 bases between them. This CDR3 region has 14 residues. Germline V gene sequence: CDR1 MDHEN, CDR2 SYDVKM. The CDR3, as DNA: TGTGCCAGCACCCGCCGCACCGAGTTCTATGGCTACACCTTC. It specifies CASTRRTEFYGYTF.

This clone was counted once. V is TRBV7-8 and J is TRBJ1-5; TRBD1 agrees at 11 bases. Germline V gives CDR1 SGHVS, CDR2 FQNEAQ. V dropped 2 bases and J dropped 0; count of bases not matched to a gene: 6. The CDR3 length is 18 residues. The CDR3 loop reads CASSLLGTGGASNQPQHF. The DNA for the CDR3 is TGTGCCAGCAGCTTATTAGGGACAGGGGGGGCTAGCAATCAGCCCCAGCATTTT.